The 14 T cell receptor beta chains below all came from one sample that was sequenced in a study of patients and donors after allogeneic stem cell transplantation. One entry per CDR3 protein results from TCRdb running MiXCR on the RT-PCR reads. This sample has about 960,000 distinct CDR3 sequences, with approximately 18% found just once. The sequenced sample consisted of blood, either unsorted or a sorted T cell fraction (not recorded which). Receptors originate from a human donor who was either an allogeneic HSCT recipient or a stem cell or donor lymphocyte infusion donor (not recorded which). It is not recorded whose cells these are; they may come from a transplant donor.

This chain joins TRBV19 and TRBJ1-1; D remains ambiguous. The germline CDR1 and CDR2 sequences are LNHDA and SQIVND (reference sequence). Trimming removed 5 bases at V and 1 base at J, with 8 bases between. The CDR3 sequence is 13 residues long. CDR3: CASSGVGNTEAFF. CDR3 nucleotides: TGTGCCAGTAGTGGGGTAGGGAACACTGAAGCTTTCTTT. Combining the CDR3 with reference TRBV19 and TRBJ1-1 gives the whole variable domain DGGITQSPKYLFRKEGQNVTLSCEQNLNHDAMYWYRQDPGQGLRLIYYSQIVNDFQKGDIAEGYSVSREKKESFPLTVTSAQKNPTAFYLCASSGVGNTEAFFGQGTRLTVV.

This clonotype was seen only a few times. The J gene is TRBJ1-2, the V gene TRBV4-2, with D perhaps matching TRBD1 (6 bases). CDR3 length: 16 residues. V dropped 1 base and J dropped 2 bases, with 14 bases sitting between them. Germline V gene lookup returns CDR1 LGHNA and CDR2 YNFKEQ. The CDR3 nucleotides are TGTGCCAGCAGCCAAGCGGGTAAAGGGACAAACTATGGCTACACCTTC. Translated, it gives CASSQAGKGTNYGYTF.

The genes are TRBV6-5 and TRBJ1-2, with D tentatively TRBD1 (5 bases). The V end lost 2 bases, the J end lost 5 bases, and 15 bases lay between the germline ends. This CDR3 has 15 residues. Germline CDR1 and CDR2: MNHEY and SVGAGI. CDR3 protein: CASSYGDPGLYGYTF. As DNA, the CDR3 is TGTGCCAGCAGTTACGGGGACCCCGGCTTGTATGGCTACACCTTC.

The rearrangement links TRBV19 to TRBJ1-5; TRBD1 might be the D (5 bases). Germline CDR1 LNHDA, CDR2 SQIVND (reference sequence). V was pared by 4 bases and J by 13 bases, with 17 bases between. The CDR3 spans 13 residues. The CDR3 DNA reads as TGTGCCAGTAGTACCGAGTCCGGGACCAGTCAGCATTTT. As protein: CASSTESGTSQHF.

This chain connects TRBV12-3 or TRBV12-4 to TRBJ2-7; the D gene could be TRBD1 or TRBD2 (6 bases each). Trimming took 5 bases from V and 4 from J, leaving 18 bases between them. This CDR3 has 15 amino acids. For the CDR3, the DNA is TGTGCCAGCAGTCCTGGCGGGACACATCAATACGAGCAGTACTTC. It is translated as CASSPGGTHQYEQYF.

The rearrangement links TRBV12-3 or TRBV12-4 to TRBJ2-3, with 7 bases fitting TRBD2. V gave up 5 bases and J gave up 0 bases; unmatched junction bases: 8. This CDR3 contains 16 residues. The CDR3, as DNA: TGTGCCAGCAGTCCGTTGAGCGGGAAGAGCACAGATACGCAGTATTTT. This encodes CASSPLSGKSTDTQYF.

Remarks on this clonotype: A clone one base away is much larger, so this may be a read error. V usage is TRBV12-3 or TRBV12-4 and J usage is TRBJ1-6; 10 nucleotides match TRBD1. The CDR3 runs 16 residues. Germline trimming cut 3 bases from V and 8 bases from J; bases unmatched to any gene: 7. The CDR3 sequence: CASSFALGTGDSPLHF. DNA for the CDR3: TGTGCCAGCAGTTTTGCGCTGGGGACAGGGGATTCACCCCTCCACTTT.

This clonotype was detected once. The chain links TRBV13 to TRBJ2-7; TRBD1 might be the D (5 bases). The germline CDR1 and CDR2 sequences are PRHDT and FYEKMQ (reference sequence). CDR3 length: 15 amino acids. Trimming removed 1 base from V and 2 bases from J, with 12 bases in between. CDR3 protein: CASSLEITGTYEQYF. CDR3 nucleotide sequence: TGTGCCAGCAGCTTAGAAATCACAGGAACCTACGAGCAGTACTTC.

This clonotype turned up a few times. This chain links TRBV4-1 with TRBJ2-7; tentatively, D is TRBD2 (6 bases). The germline CDR1 and CDR2 sequences are MGHRA and YSYEKL. The CDR3 is 14 residues long. Trimming stripped 4 bases from V and 2 bases from J, with 12 bases between. CDR3 loop: CASSPPGEAYEQYF. CDR3 in DNA: TGCGCCAGCAGCCCCCCGGGGGAAGCCTACGAGCAGTACTTC.

This clonotype was counted only a few times. The chain links TRBV7-2 to TRBJ2-7, with 9 bases identical to TRBD2. The V gene's germline CDR1 is SGHTA and CDR2 FQGNSA. With V trimmed by 1 base and J by 2 bases, 6 bases remained unmatched. The CDR3 totals 16 residues. The CDR3 nucleotides read TGTGCCAGCAGCTTAGGGGTTAGCGGGAGCCCCTACGAGCAGTACTTC. Translated: CASSLGVSGSPYEQYF.

The V call is TRBV5-8, the J call TRBJ2-2, with a possible D match to TRBD1 (5 bases). The CDR3 loop spans 15 amino acids. CDR1 and CDR2 from the germline V gene are SGHTS and YDEGEE. Trimming pared 3 bases from V and 3 bases from J, leaving 12 bases between. The CDR3 spells CASSSLTGYTGELFF. The DNA for the CDR3 is TGTGCCAGCAGCTCCCTAACAGGCTACACCGGGGAGCTGTTTTTT.

This clonotype was detected only a few times. J is TRBJ2-1 and V is TRBV21-1; the table's D call, TRBD1, was not checked against the DNA. TRBV21-1 is a documented pseudogene. This CDR3 has 19 amino acids. DNA for the CDR3: TGTGCCAGCATCGCCCGGCACAGGGAGAAGCGGGAACGACACAATGAGCAGTTCTTC. Protein: CASIARHREKRERHNEQFF.

This clonotype was observed a few times. This chain connects TRBV4-1 to TRBJ1-5; D is possibly TRBD1 (6 bases). Trimming cost V 0 bases and J 7 bases, with 16 bases left between them. Per the germline V gene, CDR1 is MGHRA and CDR2 is YSYEKL. CDR3 length: 16 amino acids. Here the CDR3 reads CASSQEPGAAGQPQHF. The CDR3 DNA reads TGCGCCAGCAGCCAAGAACCAGGGGCGGCCGGACAGCCCCAGCATTTT.

This clonotype has just a few counts. The chain combines TRBV2 with TRBJ2-1, with 7 bases identical to TRBD2. Germline CDR1 and CDR2: SNHLY and FYNNEI. CDR3 length: 15 residues. V lost 7 bases and J lost 0; bases outside the gene matches: 6. The CDR3 loop is CASISSGHSYNEQFF. CDR3 coding DNA: TGTGCCAGCATTTCTAGCGGCCACTCCTACAATGAGCAGTTCTTC. Supplemented by reference TRBV2 and TRBJ2-1, the full variable domain reads EPEVTQTPSHQVTQMGQEVILRCVPISNHLYFYWYRQILGQKVEFLVSFYNNEISEKSEIFDDQFSVERPDGSNFTLKIRSTKLEDSAMYFCASISSGHSYNEQFFGPGTRLTVL.